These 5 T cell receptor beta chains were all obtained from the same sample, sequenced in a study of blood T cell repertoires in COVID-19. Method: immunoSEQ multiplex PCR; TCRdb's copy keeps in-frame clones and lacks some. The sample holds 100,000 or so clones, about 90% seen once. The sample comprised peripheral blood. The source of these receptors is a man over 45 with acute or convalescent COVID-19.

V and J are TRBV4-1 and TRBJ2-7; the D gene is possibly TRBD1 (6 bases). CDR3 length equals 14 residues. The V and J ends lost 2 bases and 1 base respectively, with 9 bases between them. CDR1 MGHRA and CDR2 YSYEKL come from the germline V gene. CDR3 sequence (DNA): TGCGCCAGCAGCCAACCCGGACAGTCCTACGAGCAGTACTTC. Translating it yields CASSQPGQSYEQYF.

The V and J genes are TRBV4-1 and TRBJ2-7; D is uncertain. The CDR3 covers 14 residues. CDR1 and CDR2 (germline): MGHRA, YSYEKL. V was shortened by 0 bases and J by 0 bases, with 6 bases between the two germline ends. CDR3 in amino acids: CASSQEAHSYEQYF. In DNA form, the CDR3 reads TGCGCCAGCAGCCAAGAAGCTCACTCCTACGAGCAGTACTTC.

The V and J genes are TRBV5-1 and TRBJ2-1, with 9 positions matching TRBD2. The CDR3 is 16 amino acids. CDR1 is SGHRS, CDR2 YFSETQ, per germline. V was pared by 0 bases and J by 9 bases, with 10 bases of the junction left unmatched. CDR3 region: CASSLGNSGGLGEQFF. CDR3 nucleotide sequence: TGCGCCAGCAGCTTGGGAAATAGCGGGGGCCTAGGTGAGCAGTTCTTC.

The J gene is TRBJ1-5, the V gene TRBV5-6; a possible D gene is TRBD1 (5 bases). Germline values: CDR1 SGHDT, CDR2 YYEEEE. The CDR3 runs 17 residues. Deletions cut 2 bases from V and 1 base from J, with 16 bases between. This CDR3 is CASSFWGLKGSNQPQHF. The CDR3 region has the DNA TGTGCCAGCAGCTTCTGGGGTTTGAAGGGGAGCAATCAGCCCCAGCATTTT.

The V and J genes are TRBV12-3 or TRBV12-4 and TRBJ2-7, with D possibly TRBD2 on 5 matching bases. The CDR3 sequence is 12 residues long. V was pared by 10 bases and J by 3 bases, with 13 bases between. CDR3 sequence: CATRYGNYEQYF. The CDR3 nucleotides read TGTGCCACCCGGTACGGGAACTACGAGCAGTACTTC.